This passage covers 4 T cell receptor beta chains from one sample sequenced in a study of cytomegalovirus exposure and HLA in healthy donors. The primer mix had 60 Vbeta and 13 Jbeta primers. The data were produced by immunoSEQ multiplex PCR, yet TCRdb's version contains in-frame clones alone and is incomplete. Of under 130,000 clones listed, approximately 82% are singletons. Sample: PBMCs. These receptors came from a man aged 40-49 years in good health and CMV-seropositive.

The chain employs TRBV5-6 and TRBJ2-1; D ambiguous. Trimming pared 4 bases from V and 6 bases from J, leaving 11 bases between. Looked up from germline, CDR1 is SGHDT and CDR2 is YYEEEE. CDR3 length: 13 residues. The CDR3 nucleotides are TGTGCCAGCAGCCGGCAACGGAGCAATGAGCAGTTCTTC. Protein sequence: CASSRQRSNEQFF. Full variable domain (outside the CDR3, taken from reference TRBV5-6 and TRBJ2-1): DAGVTQSPTHLIKTRGQQVTLRCSPKSGHDTVSWYQQALGQGPQFIFQYYEEEERQRGNFPDRFSGHQFPNYSSELNVNALLLGDSALYLCASSRQRSNEQFFGPGTRLTVL.

This sequence joins TRBV5-1 and TRBJ2-5, with D unclear. The germline CDR1 and CDR2 sequences are SGHRS and YFSETQ. V lost 0 bases and J 3 bases, leaving 9 bases between the germline ends. This CDR3 region has 14 residues. CDR3 nucleotides: TGCGCCAGCAGCTTGGGACATCGGAAAGAGACCCAGTACTTC. It codes for CASSLGHRKETQYF.

This sequence joins TRBV28 and TRBJ2-1; D perhaps matches TRBD2 (5 bases). This CDR3 region has 14 residues. Trimming removed 5 bases at V and 7 bases at J, with 15 bases between. Germline-derived CDR1 and CDR2 are MDHEN and SYDVKM. The CDR3 nucleotides are TGTGCCAGCAGTGGAGGTCATCAGTGGAATGAGCAGTTCTTC. It translates to CASSGGHQWNEQFF. Together with reference TRBV28 and TRBJ2-1, the CDR3 gives the full variable domain: DVKVTQSSRYLVKRTGEKVFLECVQDMDHENMFWYRQDPGLGLRLIYFSYDVKMKEKGDIPEGYSVSREKKERFSLILESASTNQTSMYLCASSGGHQWNEQFFGPGTRLTVL.

This clone occurred once. Different DNA sequences within this sample yield the same CDR3. J is TRBJ2-5 and V is TRBV9, with D possibly matching TRBD1 (6 bases). Deletions cut 4 bases from V and 4 bases from J, with 14 bases between. The germline gives CDR1 SGDLS, CDR2 YYNGEE. The CDR3 runs to 14 residues. CDR3: CASSRGQYVETQYF. The CDR3 nucleotides are TGTGCCAGCAGCCGAGGACAGTATGTAGAGACCCAGTACTTC.